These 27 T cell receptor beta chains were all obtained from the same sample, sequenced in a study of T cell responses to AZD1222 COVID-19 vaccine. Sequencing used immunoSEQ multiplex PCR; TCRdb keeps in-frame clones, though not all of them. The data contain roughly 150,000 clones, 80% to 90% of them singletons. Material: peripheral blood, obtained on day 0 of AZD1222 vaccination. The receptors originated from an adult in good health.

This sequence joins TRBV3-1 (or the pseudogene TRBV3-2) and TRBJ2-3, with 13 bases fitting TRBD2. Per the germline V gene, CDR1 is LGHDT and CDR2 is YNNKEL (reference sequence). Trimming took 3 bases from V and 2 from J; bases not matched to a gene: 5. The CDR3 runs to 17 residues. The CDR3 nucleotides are TGTGCCAGCAGCCAGAGGACTAGCGGGAGAACCACAGATACGCAGTATTTT. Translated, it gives CASSQRTSGRTTDTQYF.

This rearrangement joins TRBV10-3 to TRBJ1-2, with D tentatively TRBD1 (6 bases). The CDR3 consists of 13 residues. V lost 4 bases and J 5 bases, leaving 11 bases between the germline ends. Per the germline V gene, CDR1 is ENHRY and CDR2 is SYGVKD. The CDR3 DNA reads TGTGCCATCAGTGCGGGGGCAGGTTATGGCTACACCTTC. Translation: CAISAGAGYGYTF.

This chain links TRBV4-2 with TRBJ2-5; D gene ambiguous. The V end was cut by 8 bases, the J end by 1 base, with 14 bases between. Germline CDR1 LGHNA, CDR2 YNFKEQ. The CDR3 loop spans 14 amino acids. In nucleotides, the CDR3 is TGTGCCAGCGCATCCGGGTGGGGCCAAGAGACCCAGTACTTC. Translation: CASASGWGQETQYF.

The CDR3 DNA is TGTGCCAGCAGCTTCGCGACAAATCAGCCCCAGCATTTT. Translated, it gives CASSFATNQPQHF. This rearrangement joins TRBV7-2 to TRBJ1-5; D gene ambiguous. Trimming pared 3 bases from V and 4 bases from J, leaving 7 bases between. CDR3 length: 13 amino acids. CDR1 is SGHTA, CDR2 FQGNSA, per germline.

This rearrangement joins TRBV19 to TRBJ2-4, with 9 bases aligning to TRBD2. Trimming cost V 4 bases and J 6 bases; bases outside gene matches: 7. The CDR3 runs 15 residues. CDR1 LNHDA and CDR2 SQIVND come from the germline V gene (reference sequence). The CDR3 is CASSKGSSGINIQYF. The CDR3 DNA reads TGTGCCAGTAGTAAAGGGTCTAGCGGGATAAACATTCAGTACTTC.

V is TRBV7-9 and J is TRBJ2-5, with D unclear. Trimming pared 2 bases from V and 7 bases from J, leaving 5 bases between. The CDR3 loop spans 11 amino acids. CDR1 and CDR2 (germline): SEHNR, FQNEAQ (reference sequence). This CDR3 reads CASSLIATQYF. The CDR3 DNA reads TGTGCCAGCAGCTTAATTGCGACCCAGTACTTC.

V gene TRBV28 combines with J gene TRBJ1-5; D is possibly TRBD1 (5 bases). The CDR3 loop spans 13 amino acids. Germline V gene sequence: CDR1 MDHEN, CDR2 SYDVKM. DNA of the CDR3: TGTGCACACGGGGGGATAGGGGTTCCGCCCCAGCATTTT. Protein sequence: CAHGGIGVPPQHF. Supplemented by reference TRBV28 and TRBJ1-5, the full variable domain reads DVKVTQSSRYLVKRTGEKVFLECVQDMDHENMFWYRQDPGLGLRLIYFSYDVKMKEKGDIPEGYSVSREKKERFSLILESASTNQTSMYLCAHGGIGVPPQHFGDGTRLSIL.

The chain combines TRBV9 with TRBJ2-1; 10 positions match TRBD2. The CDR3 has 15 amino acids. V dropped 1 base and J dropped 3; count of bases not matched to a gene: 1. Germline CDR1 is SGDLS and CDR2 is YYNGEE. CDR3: CASSVTSGDYNEQFF. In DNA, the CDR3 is TGTGCCAGCAGCGTAACTAGCGGGGACTACAATGAGCAGTTCTTC.

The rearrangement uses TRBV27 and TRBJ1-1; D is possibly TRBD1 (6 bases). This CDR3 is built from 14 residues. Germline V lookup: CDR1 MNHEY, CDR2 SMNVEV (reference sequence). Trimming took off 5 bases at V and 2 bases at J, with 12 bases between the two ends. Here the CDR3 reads CASSTPGANTEAFF. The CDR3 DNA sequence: TGTGCCAGCAGTACTCCGGGGGCAAACACTGAAGCTTTCTTT.

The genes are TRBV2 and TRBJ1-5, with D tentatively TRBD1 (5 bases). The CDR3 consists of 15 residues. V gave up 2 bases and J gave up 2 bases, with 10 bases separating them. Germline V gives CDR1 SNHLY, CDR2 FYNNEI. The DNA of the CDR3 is TGTGCCAGCAGTGAACAGGGTGCGGGCAATCAGCCCCAGCATTTT. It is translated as CASSEQGAGNQPQHF. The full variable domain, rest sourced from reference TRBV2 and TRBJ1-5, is EPEVTQTPSHQVTQMGQEVILRCVPISNHLYFYWYRQILGQKVEFLVSFYNNEISEKSEIFDDQFSVERPDGSNFTLKIRSTKLEDSAMYFCASSEQGAGNQPQHFGDGTRLSIL.

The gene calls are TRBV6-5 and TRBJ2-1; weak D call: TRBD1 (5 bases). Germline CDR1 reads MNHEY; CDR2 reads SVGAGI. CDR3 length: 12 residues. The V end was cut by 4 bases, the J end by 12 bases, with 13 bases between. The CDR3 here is CASSSTRERQFF. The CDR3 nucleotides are TGTGCCAGCAGTTCGACCAGGGAACGGCAGTTCTTC.

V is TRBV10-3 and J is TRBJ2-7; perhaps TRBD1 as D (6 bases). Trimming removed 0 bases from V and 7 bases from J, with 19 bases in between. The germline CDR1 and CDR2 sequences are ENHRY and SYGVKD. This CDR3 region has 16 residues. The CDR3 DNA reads TGTGCCATCAGTGAGTCATCAGGGGCCCCACGGGATGAGCAGTACTTC. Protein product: CAISESSGAPRDEQYF.

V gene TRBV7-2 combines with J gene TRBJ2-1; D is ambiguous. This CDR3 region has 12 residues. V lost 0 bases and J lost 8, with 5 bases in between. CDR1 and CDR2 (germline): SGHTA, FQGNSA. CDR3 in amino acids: CASSLAGYEQFF. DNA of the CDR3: TGTGCCAGCAGCTTAGCGGGGTATGAGCAGTTCTTC.

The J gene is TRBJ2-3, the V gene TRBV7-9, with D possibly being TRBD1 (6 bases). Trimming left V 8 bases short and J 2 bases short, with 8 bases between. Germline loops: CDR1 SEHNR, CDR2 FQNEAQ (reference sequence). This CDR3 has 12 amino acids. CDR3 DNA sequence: TGTGCCAGCGGGGGCAACACAGATACGCAGTATTTT. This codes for CASGGNTDTQYF.

DNA for the CDR3: TGTGCCAGCAGTTTACGTGGAGAAGCTTTCTTT. Amino acids: CASSLRGEAFF. J is TRBJ1-1 and V is TRBV12-3 or TRBV12-4, with D hard to call. The CDR3 contains 11 residues. V was cut by 2 bases and J by 8 bases, with 6 bases left in between.

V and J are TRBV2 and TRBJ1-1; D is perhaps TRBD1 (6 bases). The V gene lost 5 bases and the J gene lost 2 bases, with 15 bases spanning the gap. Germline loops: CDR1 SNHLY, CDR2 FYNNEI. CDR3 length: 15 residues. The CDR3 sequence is CASSKTGTGNTEAFF. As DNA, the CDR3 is TGTGCCAGCAGTAAAACAGGGACTGGAAACACTGAAGCTTTCTTT.

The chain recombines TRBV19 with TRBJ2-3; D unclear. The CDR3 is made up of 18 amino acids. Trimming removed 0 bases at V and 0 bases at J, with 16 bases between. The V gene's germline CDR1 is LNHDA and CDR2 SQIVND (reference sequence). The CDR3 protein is CASSIDRVRPRSTDTQYF. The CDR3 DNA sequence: TGTGCCAGTAGTATAGATCGGGTGAGGCCTCGGAGCACAGATACGCAGTATTTT.

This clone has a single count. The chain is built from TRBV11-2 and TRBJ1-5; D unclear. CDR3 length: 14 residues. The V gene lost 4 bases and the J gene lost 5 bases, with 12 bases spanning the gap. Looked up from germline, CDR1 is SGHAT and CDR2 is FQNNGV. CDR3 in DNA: TGTGCCAGCAGCTCAAGTGGCTGGGATCAGCCCCAGCATTTT. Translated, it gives CASSSSGWDQPQHF.

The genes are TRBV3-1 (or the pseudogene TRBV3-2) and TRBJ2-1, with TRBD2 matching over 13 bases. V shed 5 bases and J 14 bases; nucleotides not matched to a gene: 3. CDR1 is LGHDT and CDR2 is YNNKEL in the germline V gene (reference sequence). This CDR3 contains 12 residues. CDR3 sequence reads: CASSVGLAGKFF. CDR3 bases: TGTGCCAGCAGCGTGGGACTAGCGGGGAAGTTCTTC.

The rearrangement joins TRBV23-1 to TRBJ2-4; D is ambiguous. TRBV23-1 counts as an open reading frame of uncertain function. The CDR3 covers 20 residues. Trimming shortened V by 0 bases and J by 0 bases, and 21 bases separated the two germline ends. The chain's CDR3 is CASSQSMCGKRPLAKNIQYF. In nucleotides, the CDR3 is TGCGCCAGCAGTCAATCGATGTGCGGAAAACGGCCATTAGCCAAAAACATTCAGTACTTC.

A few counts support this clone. DNA for the CDR3: TGTGCCAGCAACAGGGCGGGACACATGAACACTGAAGCTTTCTTT. It yields the protein CASNRAGHMNTEAFF. J is TRBJ1-1 and V is TRBV28; possible D gene TRBD1, 6 bases. The V gene lost 7 bases and the J gene lost 0 bases, with 15 bases spanning the gap. Germline CDR1 and CDR2: MDHEN and SYDVKM. This CDR3 has 15 amino acids. Full variable domain (outside the CDR3, taken from reference TRBV28 and TRBJ1-1): DVKVTQSSRYLVKRTGEKVFLECVQDMDHENMFWYRQDPGLGLRLIYFSYDVKMKEKGDIPEGYSVSREKKERFSLILESASTNQTSMYLCASNRAGHMNTEAFFGQGTRLTVV.

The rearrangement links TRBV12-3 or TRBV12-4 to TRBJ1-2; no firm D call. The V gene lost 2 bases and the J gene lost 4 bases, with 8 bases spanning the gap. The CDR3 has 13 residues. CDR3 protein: CASSLPDGYGYTF. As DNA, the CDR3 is TGTGCCAGCAGTTTACCTGACGGCTATGGCTACACCTTC.

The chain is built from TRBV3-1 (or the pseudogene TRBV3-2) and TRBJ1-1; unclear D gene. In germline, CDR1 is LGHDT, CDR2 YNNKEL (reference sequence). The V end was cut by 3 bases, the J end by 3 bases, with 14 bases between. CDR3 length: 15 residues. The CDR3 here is CASSQPNVHDTEAFF. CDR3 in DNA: TGTGCCAGCAGCCAGCCGAATGTCCACGACACTGAAGCTTTCTTT.

CDR3 nucleotide sequence: TGCGCCAGCAGCCTACCCGCGGGTGAGACCCAGTACTTC. Protein sequence: CASSLPAGETQYF. The chain joins TRBV4-1 to TRBJ2-5; perhaps TRBD2 as D (5 bases). The CDR3 contains 13 residues. CDR1 and CDR2 (germline): MGHRA, YSYEKL. V was shortened by 4 bases and J by 5 bases, with 11 bases between the two germline ends.

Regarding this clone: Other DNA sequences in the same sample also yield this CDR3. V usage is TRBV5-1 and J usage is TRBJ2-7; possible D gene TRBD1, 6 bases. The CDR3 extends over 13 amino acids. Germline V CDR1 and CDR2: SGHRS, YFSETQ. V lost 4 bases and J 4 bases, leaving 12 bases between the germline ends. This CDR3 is CASSLPDSYEQYF. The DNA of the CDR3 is TGCGCCAGCAGCCTACCGGACAGTTACGAGCAGTACTTC.

DNA of the CDR3: TGTGCCAGCAGTGACCCAGGAGTGAACACTGAAGCTTTCTTT. Its translation is CASSDPGVNTEAFF. The chain joins TRBV2 to TRBJ1-1; no definite D call. Per the germline V gene, CDR1 is SNHLY and CDR2 is FYNNEI. V lost 3 bases to trimming and J lost 0 bases, with 8 bases between them. The CDR3 length is 14 residues.

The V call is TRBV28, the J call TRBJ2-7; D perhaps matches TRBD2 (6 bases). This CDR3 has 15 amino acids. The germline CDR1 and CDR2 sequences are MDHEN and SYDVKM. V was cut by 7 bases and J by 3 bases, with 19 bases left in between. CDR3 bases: TGTGCCAGCAACCACATCCTGGCGGGGATCTACGAGCAGTACTTC. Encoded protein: CASNHILAGIYEQYF.